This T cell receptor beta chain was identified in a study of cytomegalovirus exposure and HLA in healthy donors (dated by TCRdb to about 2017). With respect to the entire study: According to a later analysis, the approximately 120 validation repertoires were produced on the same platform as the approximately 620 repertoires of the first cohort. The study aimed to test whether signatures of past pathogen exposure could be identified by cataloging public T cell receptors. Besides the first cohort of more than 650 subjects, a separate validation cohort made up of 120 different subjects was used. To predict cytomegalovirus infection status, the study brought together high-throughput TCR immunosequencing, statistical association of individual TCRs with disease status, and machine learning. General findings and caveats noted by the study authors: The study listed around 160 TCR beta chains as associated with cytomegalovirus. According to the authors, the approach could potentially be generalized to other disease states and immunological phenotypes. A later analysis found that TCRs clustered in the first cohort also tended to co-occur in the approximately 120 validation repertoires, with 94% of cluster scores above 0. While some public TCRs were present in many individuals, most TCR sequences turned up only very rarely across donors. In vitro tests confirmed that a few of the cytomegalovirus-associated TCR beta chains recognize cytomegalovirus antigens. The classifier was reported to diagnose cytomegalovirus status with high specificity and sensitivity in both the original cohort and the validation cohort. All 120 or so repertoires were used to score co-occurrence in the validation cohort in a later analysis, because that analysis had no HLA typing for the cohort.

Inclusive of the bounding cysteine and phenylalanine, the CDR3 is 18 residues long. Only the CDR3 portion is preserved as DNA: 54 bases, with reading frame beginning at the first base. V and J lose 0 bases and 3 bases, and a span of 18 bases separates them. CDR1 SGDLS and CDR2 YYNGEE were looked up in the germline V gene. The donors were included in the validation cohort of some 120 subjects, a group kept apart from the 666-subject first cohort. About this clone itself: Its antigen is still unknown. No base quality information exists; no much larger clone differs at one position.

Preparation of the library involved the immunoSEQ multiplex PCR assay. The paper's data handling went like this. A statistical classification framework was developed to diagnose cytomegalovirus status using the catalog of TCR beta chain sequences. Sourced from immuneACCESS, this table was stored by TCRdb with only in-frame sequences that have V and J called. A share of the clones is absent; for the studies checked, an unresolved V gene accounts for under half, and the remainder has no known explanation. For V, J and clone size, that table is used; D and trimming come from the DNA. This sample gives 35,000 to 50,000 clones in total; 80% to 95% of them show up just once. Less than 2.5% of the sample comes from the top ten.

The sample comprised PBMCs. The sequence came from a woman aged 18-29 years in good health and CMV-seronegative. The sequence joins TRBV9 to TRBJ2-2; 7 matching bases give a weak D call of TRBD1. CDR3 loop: CASSVAVDRRGDTGELFF. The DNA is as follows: TGTGCCAGCAGCGTAGCTGTGGACAGGAGGGGTGACACCGGGGAGCTGTTTTTT.